The sequence of this T cell receptor beta chain was determined in a study of CD8 T cells in ankylosing spondylitis. Broader study findings: Roughly eight highly homologous variants made up a TCR beta motif that seemed to typify ankylosing spondylitis blood.

This clonotype was observed a few times. No antigen is known for it. TCRdb re-analysed the 5' RACE reads in MiXCR, keeping a single row per CDR3 protein. The repertoire consists of about 800,000 distinct CDR3 sequences, with 12% occurring once and the leading ten covering about 0.49%. The length of the CDR3 is 16 residues. J gave up 2 bases and V 4 bases, and 8 bases lay outside the gene matches. Germline-derived CDR1 and CDR2 are SGHRS and YFSETQ. Sequenced input: blood, either unsorted or a sorted T cell fraction (not recorded which). The receptor's source is a male donor with ankylosing spondylitis. The J gene is TRBJ2-3, the V gene TRBV5-1, with 9 bases aligning to TRBD2. CDR3 region: CASSNNGLAYTDTQYF. DNA of the CDR3: TGCGCCAGCAGCAATAACGGACTAGCGTACACAGATACGCAGTATTTT.